This TCR beta chain was profiled in a study of cytomegalovirus exposure and HLA in healthy donors. Study in general: Of all 360 or so donors who were genotyped, roughly 81% belonged to the Caucasian-associated ancestry cluster. Study-wide results and caveats: Three of the chains that were CMV-associated were confirmed in vitro to be specific for CMV antigens. Of the V segments, some could not be distinguished, including TRBV6-2 and TRBV6-3, and were excluded.

Healthy bone marrow donors made up the donor group. Use of 60 Vbeta and 13 Jbeta primers characterized the PCR. Some clones are missing from TCRdb's copy, which holds only in-frame ones; the method was immunoSEQ multiplex PCR. The sample lists around 100,000 clones, around 75% occurring once. Note on this clone: What it binds is unknown. At one end, the junction sequence differs from germline, possibly due to a read error.

Germline CDR1 reads SGHKS; CDR2 reads YYEKEE (reference sequence). The CDR3 is made up of 14 amino acids. This receptor was identified in a woman in her 30s in good health and CMV-seronegative. V usage is TRBV5-5 and J usage is TRBJ2-1; TRBD2 matches at 7 bases. Sequencing input: PBMCs. Here the CDR3 DNA reads TGTGCCAGCAGCACGCGACTAGCAGACAATGAGCGGTTCTTC. Translation gives CASSTRLADNERFF. Variable domain in full (rest from reference TRBV5-5 and TRBJ2-1): DAGVTQSPTHLIKTRGQQVTLRCSPISGHKSVSWYQQVLGQGPQFIFQYYEKEERGRGNFPDRFSARQFPNYSSELNVNALLLGDSALYLCASSTRLADNERFFGPGTRLTVL.